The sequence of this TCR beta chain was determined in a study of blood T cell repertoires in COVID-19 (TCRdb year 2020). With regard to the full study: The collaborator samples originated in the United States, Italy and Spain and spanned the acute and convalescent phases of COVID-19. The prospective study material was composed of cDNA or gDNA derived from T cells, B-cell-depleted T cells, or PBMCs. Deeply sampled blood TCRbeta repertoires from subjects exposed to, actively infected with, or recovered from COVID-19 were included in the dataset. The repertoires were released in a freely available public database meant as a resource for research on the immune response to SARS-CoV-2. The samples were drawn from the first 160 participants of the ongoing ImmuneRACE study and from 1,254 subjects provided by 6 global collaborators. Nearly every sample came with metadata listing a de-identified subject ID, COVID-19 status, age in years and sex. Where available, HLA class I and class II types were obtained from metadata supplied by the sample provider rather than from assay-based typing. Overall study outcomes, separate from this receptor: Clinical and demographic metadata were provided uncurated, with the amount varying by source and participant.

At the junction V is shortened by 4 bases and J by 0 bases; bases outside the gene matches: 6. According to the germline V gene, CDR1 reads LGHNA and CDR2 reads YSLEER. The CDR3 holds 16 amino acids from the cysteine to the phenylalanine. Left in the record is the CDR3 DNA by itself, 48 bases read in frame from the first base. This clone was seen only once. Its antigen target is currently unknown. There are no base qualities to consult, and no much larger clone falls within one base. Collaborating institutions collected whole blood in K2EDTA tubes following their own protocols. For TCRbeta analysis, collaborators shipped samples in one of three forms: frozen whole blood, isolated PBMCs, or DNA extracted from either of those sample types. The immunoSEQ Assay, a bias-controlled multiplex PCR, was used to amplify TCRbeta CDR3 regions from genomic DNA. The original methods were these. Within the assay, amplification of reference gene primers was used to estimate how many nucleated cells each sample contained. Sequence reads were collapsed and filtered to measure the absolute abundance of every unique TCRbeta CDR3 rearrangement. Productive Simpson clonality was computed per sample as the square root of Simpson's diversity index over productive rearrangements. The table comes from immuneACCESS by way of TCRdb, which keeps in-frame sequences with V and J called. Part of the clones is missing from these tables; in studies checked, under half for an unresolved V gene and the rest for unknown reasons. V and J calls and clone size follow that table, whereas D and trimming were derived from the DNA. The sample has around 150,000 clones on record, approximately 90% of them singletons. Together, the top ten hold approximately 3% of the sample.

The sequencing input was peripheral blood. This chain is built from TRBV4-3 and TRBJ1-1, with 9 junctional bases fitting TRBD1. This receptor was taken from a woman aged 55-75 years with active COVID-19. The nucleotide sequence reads TGCGCCAGCAGCCTCGGGACAGGGTGGGTGAACACTGAAGCTTTCTTT. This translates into CASSLGTGWVNTEAFF.